This T cell receptor beta chain originates from a study of cytomegalovirus exposure and HLA in healthy donors. Comments on this clone: What it binds is not known.

Study-wide results and limits: A missense variant in DCLRE1C was later tied to TCR beta V- and J-gene trimming. Some highly shared sequence variants likely arose as a pipeline artifact.

The PCR made use of 60 Vbeta and 13 Jbeta primers. Produced via immunoSEQ multiplex PCR; TCRdb's table is partial and in-frame only. Seen here are roughly 87,000 clones, roughly 77% observed once, and the top ten hold roughly 14%. The germline CDR1 and CDR2 sequences are SQVTM and ANQGSEA. This CDR3 region has 12 residues. With 5 bases removed from V and 4 bases from J, the gap between germline ends came to 11 bases. This chain connects TRBV29-1 to TRBJ1-1; no reliable D call. The sample taken for sequencing was PBMCs. The TCR was taken from a woman between 40 and 55 years old in good health and CMV-seropositive. The DNA of the CDR3 is TGCAGCGTTCGCCCTGGGAGCACTGAAGCTTTCTTT. Translating gives CSVRPGSTEAFF.